The 3 T cell receptor beta chains below come from one sample, sequenced in a study of tumor-infiltrating lymphocytes in localized non-small cell lung cancer. Produced via immunoSEQ multiplex PCR; TCRdb's table is partial and in-frame only. The table shows roughly 7,400 clones, with about 80% occurring only once. Input material: uninvolved lung tissue not adjacent to the tumor. The receptor set was obtained from a human donor with non-small cell lung cancer.

The J gene is TRBJ2-1, the V gene TRBV27; D gene uncertain. The CDR3 runs to 14 residues. V lost 4 bases and J lost 1, with 8 bases in between. Germline values: CDR1 MNHEY, CDR2 SMNVEV (reference sequence). Written as DNA, the CDR3 is TGTGCCAGCAGTTCAGGCGTATCCTACAATGAGCAGTTCTTC. This sequence encodes CASSSGVSYNEQFF.

The sample holds a few counts of this clone. V and J are TRBV27 and TRBJ1-5; perhaps TRBD1 as D (5 bases). Germline values: CDR1 MNHEY, CDR2 SMNVEV (reference sequence). The CDR3 is 14 residues long. Trimming removed 6 bases from V and 7 bases from J, with 16 bases in between. DNA for the CDR3: TGTGCCAGCAGCCGATCTAATGGGGGGCAGCCCCAGCATTTT. Its protein product is CASSRSNGGQPQHF.

The genes are TRBV7-6 and TRBJ1-5; 7 nucleotides agree with TRBD1. Germline V gives CDR1 SGHVS, CDR2 FNYEAQ. V was pared by 2 bases and J by 2 bases, with 3 bases of the junction left unmatched. CDR3 size: 15 residues. The CDR3 bases are TGTGCCAGCAGCTTAAACAGGGGAGGCAATCAGCCCCAGCATTTT. Its protein is CASSLNRGGNQPQHF.